The T cell receptor (beta chain) under discussion was sequenced for a study of human T cells and chemical hapten exposure. Study at large: There were per-sample TCR yield variations, arising mainly from small pooled library volume differences. General study findings and limits: Donors in the study had alopecia, meaning their immune response may differ from healthy people's. Unchanged with DPC sensitization were TCRs above 1 in 1000 frequency.

Ten or more counts support this clonotype. The antigen remains unidentified. MiXCR, applied by TCRdb to the RACE reads, yields one record per CDR3 protein. The profile shows approximately 320,000 distinct CDR3 sequences, around 5% of them singletons. Time point noted: pre-sensitization, week 0. Stated treatment: therapeutic diphenylcyclopropenone sensitization with weekly scalp DPC. The V gene end was trimmed by 5 bases and the J gene end by 8 bases; junction bases not matched to a gene: 10. The germline V gene encodes CDR1 SQVTM and CDR2 ANQGSEA. This CDR3 region has 13 residues. Sequenced here: whole blood, sampled in connection with sensitization to the hapten diphenylcyclopropenone (DPC). The clonotype comes from a woman aged 18-29 years with alopecia areata. Some clones in this sample may be carry-over from other donors' samples. This chain joins TRBV29-1 and TRBJ1-1, with 8 positions matching TRBD1. In DNA, the CDR3 is TGCAGCGTTATTCGAGGACAGGGAAAGGAAGCTTTCTTT. It specifies CSVIRGQGKEAFF. The full variable domain, its missing parts supplied by reference TRBV29-1 and TRBJ1-1, is SAVISQKPSRDICQRGTSLTIQCQVDSQVTMMFWYRQQPGQSLTLIATANQGSEATYESGFVIDKFPISRPNLTFSTLTVSNMSPEDSSIYLCSVIRGQGKEAFFGQGTRLTVV.